This entry lists 23 T cell receptor beta chains sequenced from one sample in a study of T cell repertoires in cytomegalovirus infection. One entry per CDR3 protein results from TCRdb running MiXCR on the reads. The table lists around 120,000 distinct CDR3 sequences, approximately 8.8% of them singletons. The source material was PBMCs. Receptor source: a human donor in good health (CMV status not recorded). Some clones in this sample may be carry-over from other donors' samples.

This clonotype showed up just a few times. The V gene is TRBV28, the J gene TRBJ2-7, with D uncertain. V lost 5 bases, J lost 6 bases, and 11 bases lay in between. Germline lookup yields CDR1 MDHEN and CDR2 SYDVKM. The CDR3 has 12 residues. In DNA form, the CDR3 reads TGTGCCAGCAGTCTCATAAGTTTCGAGCAGTACTTC. Amino acid sequence: CASSLISFEQYF.

The genes are TRBV6-2 or TRBV6-3 and TRBJ2-7; D is unresolved. V was trimmed by 2 bases and J by 12 bases, leaving 17 bases between them. Germline V gives CDR1 MNHEY, CDR2 SVGEGT. This CDR3 is built from 13 residues. The CDR3 bases are TGTGCCAGCAGTTACAACCCGCGTAGGGATCGGTACTTC. Its translation is CASSYNPRRDRYF.

This clonotype was seen ten or more times. This chain links TRBV14 with TRBJ1-2, with TRBD1 matching 7 bases. Germline V gives CDR1 SGHDN, CDR2 FVKESK. This CDR3 contains 14 residues. After removal of 7 bases from V and 10 bases from J, the junction contained 15 bases not matched to a gene. CDR3 loop: CASNERDRAGIYTF. DNA of the CDR3: TGTGCCAGCAACGAGAGAGACAGGGCCGGAATCTACACCTTC.

The rearrangement uses TRBV19 and TRBJ1-1; no reliable D call. The CDR3 totals 13 residues. With 3 bases removed from V and 5 bases from J, the gap between germline ends came to 10 bases. Germline CDR1 is LNHDA and CDR2 is SQIVND (reference sequence). This CDR3 reads CASSIDKGTEAFF. CDR3 in DNA: TGTGCCAGTAGTATCGATAAGGGAACTGAAGCTTTCTTT.

This clonotype was recorded at least ten times. The V gene is TRBV28, the J gene TRBJ1-1; 7 bases map to TRBD1. The V gene's germline CDR1 is MDHEN and CDR2 SYDVKM. The CDR3 is 14 residues long. Trimming cost V 7 bases and J 7 bases; bases outside gene matches: 12. The CDR3 nucleotides are TGTGCCAGCACCGTCCCCCGGACAGGTGTTGAAGCTTTCTTT. Translation gives CASTVPRTGVEAFF.

This clonotype turned up a few times. V gene TRBV20-1 combines with J gene TRBJ2-1; TRBD2 agrees at 11 bases. In germline, CDR1 is DFQATT, CDR2 SNEGSKA (reference sequence). J gave up 13 bases and V 6 bases, and 8 bases lay outside the gene matches. This CDR3 has 12 residues. The CDR3 sequence: CSASTSGDYQFF. CDR3 sequence (DNA): TGCAGTGCATCGACTAGCGGGGATTACCAGTTCTTC.

This clonotype has ten or more counts. This rearrangement joins TRBV7-6 to TRBJ1-4; D may be TRBD1 (5 bases). The germline gives CDR1 SGHVS, CDR2 FNYEAQ. Trimming removed 5 bases from V and 7 bases from J, with 20 bases in between. The CDR3 covers 16 residues. The CDR3 coding sequence is TGTGCCAGCAGCCGCAACGACGGGACCGACCTTGAAAAACTGTTTTTT. Amino acid sequence: CASSRNDGTDLEKLFF.

Ten or more counts support this clonotype. The V call is TRBV27, the J call TRBJ1-1, with D possibly TRBD1 on 6 matching bases. V was pared by 6 bases and J by 3 bases, with 14 bases between. The CDR3 runs to 14 residues. CDR1 MNHEY and CDR2 SMNVEV come from the germline V gene (reference sequence). The CDR3 sequence is CASSQQGKDTEAFF. DNA of the CDR3: TGTGCCAGCAGCCAGCAGGGGAAGGACACTGAAGCTTTCTTT.

CDR3 sequence (DNA): TGTGCCAGCAGTTTCCCAGGGACGCAAGCCACTGAAGCTTTCTTT. It yields the protein CASSFPGTQATEAFF. This chain joins TRBV12-3 or TRBV12-4 and TRBJ1-1, with D maybe TRBD1 (5 bases). CDR3 length: 15 residues. V dropped 3 bases and J dropped 4 bases, with 15 bases sitting between them.

This clonotype was recorded many times. This sequence joins TRBV7-2 and TRBJ1-3, with TRBD1 identical over 7 bases. Looked up from germline, CDR1 is SGHTA and CDR2 is FQGNSA. Germline trimming cut 0 bases from V and 4 bases from J; bases unmatched to any gene: 9. This CDR3 comprises 17 residues. CDR3 sequence: CASSLAAGRGLGNTIYF. The DNA of the CDR3 is TGTGCCAGCAGCTTAGCGGCGGGCAGGGGGTTAGGAAACACCATATATTTT.

This clonotype was detected only a few times. The chain is built from TRBV6-5 and TRBJ1-5, with D possibly being TRBD1 (5 bases). This CDR3 comprises 14 residues. The germline V gene has CDR1 MNHEY and CDR2 SVGAGI. V gave up 2 bases and J gave up 5 bases, with 10 bases separating them. Here the CDR3 reads CASSYSRDDQPQHF. DNA for the CDR3: TGTGCCAGCAGTTACAGCAGGGACGATCAGCCCCAGCATTTT.

CDR3 sequence reads: CATFRGDEQFF. For the CDR3, the DNA is TGTGCCACTTTCCGGGGGGATGAGCAGTTCTTC. This chain uses TRBV7-9 with TRBJ2-1, with 7 bases that match TRBD2. Germline V CDR1 and CDR2: SEHNR, FQNEAQ (reference sequence). The CDR3 contains 11 residues. J lost 8 bases, V lost 10 bases, and 5 bases had no gene match.

A note on this clonotype: One base away lies a much larger clone, so this may be a sequencing read error. Because it lacks the conserved phenylalanine or tryptophan at the end, this CDR3 is likely a read error. The CDR3, as DNA: TGTGCCAGTAGTATTCAGTTGACCTACGAGCAGTACTTA. Its protein is CASSIQLTYEQYL. This chain links TRBV19 with TRBJ2-7; no clear D. Trimming left V 3 bases short and J 2 bases short, with 8 bases between. Germline assignment: CDR1 LNHDA and CDR2 SQIVND (reference sequence). The CDR3 runs to 13 residues.

This clonotype was seen at least ten times. The rearrangement uses TRBV2 and TRBJ2-5, with a possible D match to TRBD1 (6 bases). CDR3 size: 11 residues. Germline values: CDR1 SNHLY, CDR2 FYNNEI. V lost 9 bases to trimming and J lost 5 bases, with 10 bases between them. Here the CDR3 reads CARQGGETQYF. Written as DNA, the CDR3 is TGTGCCAGACAGGGTGGGGAGACCCAGTACTTC.

This clonotype has just a few counts. The chain employs TRBV2 and TRBJ1-6; TRBD1 is a possible D gene (5 bases). Trimming removed 7 bases from V and 9 bases from J, with 13 bases in between. Per germline, CDR1 SNHLY and CDR2 FYNNEI. This CDR3 spans 13 amino acids. This CDR3 reads CASTRGKGSPLHF. The CDR3 DNA sequence: TGTGCCAGCACCCGGGGGAAGGGTTCACCCCTCCACTTT.

This clonotype was detected ten times or more. The chain employs TRBV11-3 and TRBJ2-7; weak D call: TRBD1 (6 bases). Germline CDR1 SGHNT, CDR2 YENEEA. Trimming cost V 5 bases and J 5 bases, with 19 bases left between them. CDR3 length: 15 residues. CDR3 in DNA: TGTGCCAGCAGCCCCGGGACAAACATACCCCACGAGCAGTACTTC. Amino acid sequence: CASSPGTNIPHEQYF.

This clonotype was counted a few times. The chain uses TRBV20-1 and TRBJ2-5, with 10 bases aligning to TRBD2. The CDR3 is made up of 17 amino acids. J lost 5 bases, V lost 6 bases, and 18 bases had no gene match. The germline V gene has CDR1 DFQATT and CDR2 SNEGSKA (reference sequence). The CDR3 DNA reads as TGCAGTGCGGGAGGGGGGGCTAGCGGGGGCCGTGGGGAGACCCAGTACTTC. Its translation: CSAGGGASGGRGETQYF.

This clonotype was counted between two and nine times. This chain joins TRBV6-5 and TRBJ2-5; 7 bases map to TRBD2. Germline CDR1 is MNHEY and CDR2 is SVGAGI. The CDR3 length is 16 residues. V lost 4 bases and J lost 4; bases outside the gene matches: 12. CDR3 nucleotides: TGTGCCAGCAGTTTTATGGGTTTTAGCGGGCCAGAGACCCAGTACTTC. It specifies CASSFMGFSGPETQYF.

The V call is TRBV2, the J call TRBJ1-5; weak D call: TRBD1 (5 bases). Germline CDR1 is SNHLY and CDR2 is FYNNEI. The CDR3 is 15 residues long. Trimming took 4 bases from V and 0 from J, leaving 10 bases between them. CDR3 coding DNA: TGTGCCAGCAGTGTCAGGGAGTATAGCAATCAGCCCCAGCATTTT. This sequence encodes CASSVREYSNQPQHF. The complete variable domain, with remaining parts taken from reference TRBV2 and TRBJ1-5, reads EPEVTQTPSHQVTQMGQEVILRCVPISNHLYFYWYRQILGQKVEFLVSFYNNEISEKSEIFDDQFSVERPDGSNFTLKIRSTKLEDSAMYFCASSVREYSNQPQHFGDGTRLSIL.

This clonotype has ten or more counts. The V and J genes are TRBV12-3 or TRBV12-4 and TRBJ1-4; 10 nucleotides agree with TRBD1. This CDR3 has 15 amino acids. V shed 6 bases, J shed 8 bases, and the junction held 9 bases outside the gene matches. CDR3 protein: CASSLTGTGAEKLFF. The CDR3 DNA is TGTGCCAGCAGCTTAACCGGGACAGGGGCCGAAAAACTGTTTTTT.

This clonotype was recorded many times. The chain recombines TRBV12-3 or TRBV12-4 with TRBJ2-7; D uncertain. The CDR3 is 14 amino acids. Trimming took 1 base from V and 1 from J, leaving 8 bases between them. As DNA, the CDR3 is TGTGCCAGCAGTTTAGTGGGAAGATCCTACGAGCAGTACTTC. As protein: CASSLVGRSYEQYF.

A remark on this clonotype: A read error may explain this, as a much larger clone is one base away. This rearrangement joins TRBV7-3 to TRBJ1-5; D is possibly TRBD1 (6 bases). This CDR3 has 14 amino acids. Germline V gives CDR1 SGHTA, CDR2 FQGTGA. The CDR3 DNA sequence: TGTACCAGCAGCTCAGGGGATCTAAATCAGCCCCAGCATTTT. The encoded protein is CTSSSGDLNQPQHF.

This CDR3 is CSVDTGDNQPQHF. CDR3 nucleotides: TGCAGCGTTGATACAGGAGATAATCAGCCCCAGCATTTT. The chain recombines TRBV29-1 with TRBJ1-5; D perhaps matches TRBD1 (5 bases). CDR3 length: 13 amino acids. Trimming took 3 bases from V and 4 from J, leaving 10 bases between them. The germline CDR1 and CDR2 sequences are SQVTM and ANQGSEA.